This T cell receptor beta chain was captured in a study of blood T cell repertoires in COVID-19. At the level of the study: PBMCs, B-cell-depleted T cells, or T cells were the source of the cDNA or gDNA that made up the material.

CDR3 length equals 14 residues. Germline lookup yields CDR1 MNHEY and CDR2 SVGAGI. With 10 bases removed from V and 4 bases from J, the gap between germline ends came to 17 bases. Authors' processing steps: Amplification from reference gene primers served as the basis for estimated nucleated cell counts. Produced via immunoSEQ multiplex PCR; TCRdb's table is partial and in-frame only. V and J calls and clone size are given by that table; D and trimming were obtained from the DNA. Counted here are fewer than 350,000 clones, over 75% occurring once; the ten biggest clones make up around 8%. Sequencing was done on a sample of peripheral blood. V and J are TRBV6-5 and TRBJ1-5; D gene uncertain. The receptor was derived from a woman between 45 and 60 years old who had recovered from COVID-19. DNA for the CDR3: TGTGCCACCCAGGTGGGTTTAGGTAATCAGCCCCAGCATTTT. As protein: CATQVGLGNQPQHF.